This is a list of T cell receptor beta chains from one sample in a study of tumor-infiltrating lymphocytes in localized non-small cell lung cancer. TCRdb keeps only in-frame clones here, not all; method: immunoSEQ multiplex PCR. The profile shows tens of thousands of clones, 50% to 70% of them singletons. The sequenced sample was lung tumor tissue. Every receptor here comes from a human donor with non-small cell lung cancer. Both conserved end residues are part of each CDR3. The D gene is left open where the match is weak. Clone size appears in some rows only: once, few, many, or a class for an expanded clone.

CDR3aa: CASSGDGANTEAFF
CDR3nt: TGTGCCAGCAGTGGGGACGGTGCGAACACTGAAGCTTTCTTT
v_gene: TRBV25-1
abundance: few
j_gene: TRBJ1-1
d_gene: NA

CDR3aa: CATSGTGWKNTEAFF
CDR3nt: TGTGCCACCAGCGGAACAGGGTGGAAGAACACTGAAGCTTTCTTT
v_gene: TRBV15
abundance: NA
j_gene: TRBJ1-1
d_gene: NA

CDR3aa: CASSPGTSGTRTGELFF
CDR3nt: TGTGCCAGCAGCCCCGGGACTAGCGGGACTAGGACCGGGGAGCTGTTTTTT
v_gene: TRBV2
abundance: few
j_gene: TRBJ2-2
d_gene: TRBD2

CDR3aa: CASSQDSTSGRAKNIQYF
CDR3nt: TGTGCCAGCAGCCAAGACAGCACTAGCGGGAGGGCCAAAAACATTCAGTACTTC
v_gene: TRBV4-2
abundance: NA
j_gene: TRBJ2-4
d_gene: TRBD2

CDR3aa: CASSLKMFEAFF
CDR3nt: TGTGCCAGCAGCTTGAAGATGTTTGAAGCTTTCTTT
v_gene: TRBV5-5
abundance: few
j_gene: TRBJ1-1
d_gene: NA

CDR3aa: CASSTPPESLFGYTF
CDR3nt: TGTGCCAGCAGCACCCCCCCCGAATCTTTATTCGGCTACACCTTC
v_gene: TRBV9
abundance: few
j_gene: TRBJ1-2
d_gene: NA

CDR3aa: CASSSVGQGWETQYF
CDR3nt: TGTGCCAGCAGCTCAGTCGGACAGGGGTGGGAGACCCAGTACTTC
v_gene: TRBV11-2
abundance: NA
j_gene: TRBJ2-5
d_gene: TRBD1

CDR3aa: CASSPASSSYNEQFF
CDR3nt: TGTGCCAGCAGTCCAGCGTCTAGCTCCTACAATGAGCAGTTCTTC
v_gene: TRBV6-1
abundance: once
j_gene: TRBJ2-1
d_gene: NA

CDR3aa: CASSEGDAYYGYTF
CDR3nt: TGTGCCAGCAGTGAAGGGGACGCCTACTATGGCTACACCTTC
v_gene: TRBV6-1
abundance: NA
j_gene: TRBJ1-2
d_gene: NA

CDR3aa: CASSLEGGDQPQHF
CDR3nt: TGTGCCAGCAGCTTGGAAGGTGGAGATCAGCCCCAGCATTTT
v_gene: TRBV7-9
abundance: NA
j_gene: TRBJ1-5
d_gene: NA

CDR3aa: CAISIQGASAYEQYF
CDR3nt: TGTGCCATCAGTATCCAGGGTGCTAGTGCCTACGAGCAGTACTTC
v_gene: TRBV10-3
abundance: few
j_gene: TRBJ2-7
d_gene: NA

CDR3aa: CASTGRGGLNQPQHF
CDR3nt: TGTGCCAGCACAGGACGGGGAGGGCTTAATCAGCCCCAGCATTTT
v_gene: TRBV6-1
abundance: NA
j_gene: TRBJ1-5
d_gene: NA

CDR3aa: CASSQLGHRGFGGEQYF
CDR3nt: TGTGCCAGCAGCCAATTGGGACATCGTGGATTCGGGGGCGAGCAGTACTTC
v_gene: TRBV4-2
abundance: NA
j_gene: TRBJ2-7
d_gene: NA

CDR3aa: CASSSGNNKLFF
CDR3nt: TGTGCCAGCAGTTCCGGTAACAACAAACTGTTTTTT
v_gene: TRBV28
abundance: few
j_gene: TRBJ1-4
d_gene: NA

CDR3aa: CASSRYRGTNTEAFF
CDR3nt: TGTGCCAGCAGTCGGTACAGGGGGACTAACACTGAAGCTTTCTTT
v_gene: TRBV28
abundance: few
j_gene: TRBJ1-1
d_gene: TRBD1

CDR3aa: CASSLAQGSNQPQHF
CDR3nt: TGTGCCAGCAGCTTGGCACAGGGAAGCAATCAGCCCCAGCATTTT
v_gene: TRBV5-6
abundance: once
j_gene: TRBJ1-5
d_gene: NA

CDR3aa: CASSLGGGSGEQYF
CDR3nt: TGTGCCAGCAGCTTAGGGGGAGGCTCAGGGGAGCAGTACTTC
v_gene: TRBV11-2
abundance: NA
j_gene: TRBJ2-7
d_gene: NA

CDR3aa: CASDYRGDQETQYF
CDR3nt: TGTGCCAGCGATTACAGGGGCGATCAAGAGACCCAGTACTTC
v_gene: TRBV2
abundance: once
j_gene: TRBJ2-5
d_gene: TRBD1

CDR3aa: CASSLGENQPQHF
CDR3nt: TGTGCCAGCAGCTTAGGGGAAAATCAGCCCCAGCATTTT
v_gene: TRBV5-5
abundance: medium-sized
j_gene: TRBJ1-5
d_gene: NA

CDR3aa: CASSLGGTLLQETQYF
CDR3nt: TGCGCCAGCAGCTTGGGCGGGACACTTCTTCAAGAGACCCAGTACTTC
v_gene: TRBV5-1
abundance: NA
j_gene: TRBJ2-5
d_gene: NA

CDR3aa: CASSFQGPYEQYF
CDR3nt: TGTGCCAGCAGCTTCCAGGGCCCCTACGAGCAGTACTTC
v_gene: TRBV5-6
abundance: NA
j_gene: TRBJ2-7
d_gene: NA

CDR3aa: CASGLDHIGNTF
CDR3nt: TGTGCTAGTGGTTTGGACCATATCGGCAACACCTTC
v_gene: TRBV12-5
abundance: few
j_gene: TRBJ1-2
d_gene: NA

CDR3aa: CASSFRGGYEQYF
CDR3nt: TGCGCCAGCAGCTTCCGGGGAGGTTACGAGCAGTACTTC
v_gene: TRBV5-1
abundance: NA
j_gene: TRBJ2-7
d_gene: NA

CDR3aa: CASSIAAGGYGYTF
CDR3nt: TGTGCCAGTAGTATAGCGGCAGGGGGCTATGGCTACACCTTC
v_gene: TRBV19
abundance: few
j_gene: TRBJ1-2
d_gene: TRBD1

CDR3aa: CASSLLAGLSGEQYF
CDR3nt: TGTGCCAGCAGCTTGCTAGCGGGGTTGTCGGGGGAGCAGTACTTC
v_gene: TRBV11-2
abundance: NA
j_gene: TRBJ2-7
d_gene: TRBD2

CDR3aa: CASSQSNGADTQYF
CDR3nt: TGTGCCAGCAGCCAATCGAACGGGGCAGATACGCAGTATTTT
v_gene: TRBV16
abundance: NA
j_gene: TRBJ2-3
d_gene: NA

CDR3aa: CASSLFGTQYF
CDR3nt: TGTGCCAGCAGCTTATTTGGGACCCAGTACTTC
v_gene: TRBV7-2
abundance: few
j_gene: TRBJ2-5
d_gene: NA

CDR3aa: CASSGGPTGKLFF
CDR3nt: TGTGCCAGCAGTGGGGGACCCACCGGAAAACTGTTTTTT
v_gene: TRBV2
abundance: NA
j_gene: TRBJ1-4
d_gene: NA

CDR3aa: CASTRLAGGPVEQYF
CDR3nt: TGTGCCAGCACTCGACTAGCGGGAGGCCCGGTCGAGCAGTATTTT
v_gene: TRBV2
abundance: NA
j_gene: TRBJ2-3
d_gene: TRBD2

CDR3aa: CASRHLSDGGGELFF
CDR3nt: TGTGCCAGCAGGCACCTGAGCGATGGTGGCGGGGAGCTGTTTTTT
v_gene: TRBV5-6
abundance: NA
j_gene: TRBJ2-2
d_gene: NA

CDR3aa: CASSLFSGSTDTQYF
CDR3nt: TGCGCCAGCAGCTTGTTTAGCGGGAGCACAGATACGCAGTATTTT
v_gene: TRBV5-1
abundance: NA
j_gene: TRBJ2-3
d_gene: TRBD2

CDR3aa: CASSTHFGGNTEAFF
CDR3nt: TGTGCCAGCAGTACCCACTTCGGGGGGAACACTGAAGCTTTCTTT
v_gene: TRBV6-4
abundance: NA
j_gene: TRBJ1-1
d_gene: NA

CDR3aa: CASSLAGKDGYTF
CDR3nt: TGCGCCAGCAGCTTGGCGGGGAAGGATGGCTACACCTTC
v_gene: TRBV5-1
abundance: NA
j_gene: TRBJ1-2
d_gene: NA

CDR3aa: CASSLGNQPQHF
CDR3nt: TGTGCCAGCAGCTTGGGGAATCAGCCCCAGCATTTT
v_gene: TRBV5-6
abundance: few
j_gene: TRBJ1-5
d_gene: NA

CDR3aa: CASSQDWEGIAEDDEQYF
CDR3nt: TGTGCCAGCAGCCAGGACTGGGAGGGGATAGCGGAAGACGACGAGCAGTACTTC
v_gene: TRBV28
abundance: NA
j_gene: TRBJ2-7
d_gene: TRBD2

CDR3aa: CASSRGQGDEQYF
CDR3nt: TGTGCCAGCAGCCGTGGACAGGGCGACGAGCAGTACTTC
v_gene: TRBV7-7
abundance: few
j_gene: TRBJ2-7
d_gene: TRBD1

CDR3aa: CASGRTGDEQYF
CDR3nt: TGTGCCAGCGGGAGAACGGGCGACGAGCAGTACTTC
v_gene: TRBV2
abundance: NA
j_gene: TRBJ2-7
d_gene: NA

CDR3aa: CASSPTSPRADTQYF
CDR3nt: TGTGCCAGCTCACCGACTAGCCCTAGAGCAGATACGCAGTATTTT
v_gene: TRBV18
abundance: NA
j_gene: TRBJ2-3
d_gene: TRBD2

CDR3aa: CASSPLFNEQFF
CDR3nt: TGTGCCAGCAGCCCCCTATTCAATGAGCAGTTCTTC
v_gene: TRBV7-9
abundance: NA
j_gene: TRBJ2-1
d_gene: NA

CDR3aa: CAILISLAKNIQYF
CDR3nt: TGTGCCATCCTAATTTCCCTAGCCAAAAACATTCAGTACTTC
v_gene: TRBV15
abundance: NA
j_gene: TRBJ2-4
d_gene: NA

CDR3aa: CASSLGAAGDTGELFF
CDR3nt: TGTGCCAGCAGCTTAGGGGCCGCGGGGGACACCGGGGAGCTGTTTTTT
v_gene: TRBV7-2
abundance: NA
j_gene: TRBJ2-2
d_gene: TRBD2

CDR3aa: CASSFPPGSQRGYTF
CDR3nt: TGTGCCAGCAGCTTTCCCCCCGGGTCTCAGCGGGGCTACACCTTC
v_gene: TRBV5-6
abundance: NA
j_gene: TRBJ1-2
d_gene: NA

CDR3aa: CASSESGTSQGREQFF
CDR3nt: TGTGCCAGCAGTGAATCGGGGACTAGTCAGGGACGTGAGCAGTTCTTC
v_gene: TRBV25-1
abundance: few
j_gene: TRBJ2-1
d_gene: TRBD2

CDR3aa: CASSPNRGIEEKLFF
CDR3nt: TGTGCCAGCTCACCGAACAGGGGGATCGAGGAAAAACTGTTTTTT
v_gene: TRBV18
abundance: few
j_gene: TRBJ1-4
d_gene: TRBD1

CDR3aa: CASSLERGLQETQYF
CDR3nt: TGCGCCAGCAGCTTGGAAAGGGGACTCCAAGAGACCCAGTACTTC
v_gene: TRBV5-1
abundance: NA
j_gene: TRBJ2-5
d_gene: NA